Sequencing of this TCR beta chain was carried out in a study of CD8+ T cells in alopecia areata listed by TCRdb under 2018. For context, the study as a whole: Treated patients were enrolled in an open-label pilot trial of oral tofacitinib, 5 to 10 mg twice daily, for moderate-to-severe alopecia areata. Tofacitinib was administered for 6 to 18 months, and 6 months of follow-up off drug were then conducted to assess delayed response and recurrence. TCRbeta CDR3 regions were amplified by immunoSEQ multiplex PCR using 35 Vbeta forward and 13 Jbeta reverse primers. Tofacitinib-treated patients had biopsies at baseline and at 4 and 24 weeks of treatment, with a later scalp biopsy in several patients. Scalp tissue and sorted CD4+ and CD8+ peripheral blood T cells from patchy and totalis/universalis alopecia areata patients and from healthy controls were covered by human TCRbeta sequencing. RNA was extracted with the PAXgene miRNA kit for fixed scalp, the miRNeasy kit for PBMCs, and the RNeasy kit for mouse skin. Scalp clonality was compared across normal scalp (n=4), patchy alopecia areata scalp (n=8), and alopecia totalis/universalis scalp (n=8). The study used high-throughput TCRbeta sequencing to examine T cell clonal expansion in alopecia areata, in both the C3H/HeJ mouse model and human patients. In treated patients, disease severity was measured using the SALT score, which gives the percentage of scalp surface area affected.

Receptor libraries were prepared by the immunoSEQ multiplex PCR assay. For TCR sequencing, RNA was extracted from every sample and reverse transcribed into cDNA to serve as template. First-strand cDNA was synthesized using SuperScript III with a 2:1 mix of oligo-dT and random hexamers. A synthetic immune receptor repertoire was used to assess amplification bias, and residual bias was removed computationally. The authors' pipeline ran thus. Raw reads were preprocessed to remove errors, and CDR3 was defined according to IMGT conventions as the region from the conserved cysteine to phenylalanine. Clonality was computed by normalizing Shannon entropy by log2 of the number of productive unique TCRs and subtracting the result from 1. Whether scalp clones were CD4 or CD8 was inferred by matching scalp TCRbeta sequences against CD4 and CD8 repertoires sorted from blood. TCRdb re-hosts the immuneACCESS table, in-frame sequences only. Its copies lack some clones; in the studies checked, an unresolved V gene accounts for under half of them, and the cause for the rest is not known. Clone size and the V and J calls come from that table; the DNA yielded D and trimming. Counted in this sample were 150,000 to 200,000 clones; less than 65% of them appeared once. 1% of the sample lies in the top ten.

General study outcomes and caveats: TCR sequences shared between patients were less clear than in mice, possibly partly because of HLA diversity in the patient population. During tofacitinib treatment, many expanded lesional clones remained in scalp and blood, and this persistence may partly explain relapse after treatment is stopped. With tofacitinib, both scalp clonality and the number of expanded CD8+ clones among the top 100 scalp clones went down significantly. Resident alphabeta T cells in normal human skin are also sequenced, complicating scalp TCR repertoire analysis, unlike mouse skin dominated by gammadelta T cells. Because the treated cohort was small and included a single nonresponder, larger studies are needed to assess links between baseline CD8+ expansion and response. Compared with normal scalp, lesional scalp had higher clonality and more expanded CD8+ clones, particularly in alopecia totalis/universalis, a pattern that suggests antigenic drive.

About this clone itself: The clone's antigen remains unknown. Base qualities are not at hand, and no much larger clone is one base apart. Other DNA sequences in the sample encode the same CDR3.

Per the publication, the time point label means: less than 25 weeks on oral tofacitinib. The sample's treatment or condition label, in plain terms: oral pan-JAK inhibitor, 5-10 mg twice daily. From alopecia areata patients, peripheral blood was collected along with lesional scalp punch biopsies. PBMCs were isolated by density centrifugation and stained for CD3, CD4 and CD8, and CD4+ and CD8+ T cells were sorted on a FACSAria. The CDR3 covers 12 residues, taking in both the cysteine and the phenylalanine. Solely the CDR3 DNA is kept, with 36 bases framed from the first base. CDR1 and CDR2, per the germline V gene, are SQVTM and ANQGSEA. Trimming takes 5 bases from V and 2 bases from J, and the germline ends sit 10 bases apart.

The material was CD4+ T cells sorted from blood, obtained at week 24, from a patient treated with tofacitinib. In this chain, TRBV29-1 is recombined with TRBJ2-7, and the D gene may be TRBD2, 6 bases matching. This clonotype was sampled from a human donor with alopecia areata. For the CDR3, the sequence is CSVRDSPYEQYF. In nucleotides, the sequence is TGCAGCGTTAGGGACTCTCCCTACGAGCAGTACTTC.